Sequencing of this T cell receptor (beta chain) was carried out in a study of T cells in localized non-small cell lung cancer. Study findings and constraints: A median roughly 50 of the top 100 tumor clones appeared in adjacent lung. Exceeding tumor, uninvolved adjacent lung had the highest T cell clonality.

CDR1 and CDR2 from the germline V gene are MNHEY and SMNVEV (reference sequence). V lost 0 bases, J lost 7 bases, and 16 bases lay in between. This CDR3 region has 15 residues. The repertoire was sequenced with immunoSEQ multiplex PCR; TCRdb's copy has only in-frame clones and lacks some. Counted here are fewer than 35,000 clones, roughly 90% occurring once; the ten biggest clones make up roughly 4%. In the case of this clone: Its cognate antigen is unknown.

The sequences come from peripheral blood, collected before any cancer treatment. This sequence joins TRBV27 and TRBJ2-7, with a tentative D call TRBD1 (6 bases). The receptor was isolated from a man aged 35-75 years with stage I lung adenocarcinoma. Here the CDR3 DNA reads TGTGCCAGCAGTTTATCACCCCCTACAGGGTTGGAGCAGTACTTC. Its translation is CASSLSPPTGLEQYF.